One TCR beta chain is described in this entry. The CDR3 length is 14 residues. V lost 5 bases, J lost 4 bases, and 14 bases lay in between. CDR1 is MNHEY and CDR2 is SMNVEV in the germline V gene (reference sequence). TCRdb's table, derived via immunoSEQ multiplex PCR, lists solely in-frame clones and lacks some. The table includes 120,000 or so clones, more than 80% detected once. The sample comes from a study of blood T cell repertoires in COVID-19. Study context: The United States, Italy and Spain supplied acute and convalescent COVID-19 samples. PBMCs, B-cell-depleted T cells, or T cells provided the cDNA or gDNA that made up the material.

The TCR sequence derives from a man between 70 and 80 years old with active or convalescent COVID-19. This chain uses TRBV27 with TRBJ1-1, with D possibly being TRBD1 (5 bases). Sequencing was performed on peripheral blood. The CDR3 protein is CASSPSGGGTEAFF. The CDR3 nucleotides read TGTGCCAGCAGTCCCTCGGGGGGTGGCACTGAAGCTTTCTTT.